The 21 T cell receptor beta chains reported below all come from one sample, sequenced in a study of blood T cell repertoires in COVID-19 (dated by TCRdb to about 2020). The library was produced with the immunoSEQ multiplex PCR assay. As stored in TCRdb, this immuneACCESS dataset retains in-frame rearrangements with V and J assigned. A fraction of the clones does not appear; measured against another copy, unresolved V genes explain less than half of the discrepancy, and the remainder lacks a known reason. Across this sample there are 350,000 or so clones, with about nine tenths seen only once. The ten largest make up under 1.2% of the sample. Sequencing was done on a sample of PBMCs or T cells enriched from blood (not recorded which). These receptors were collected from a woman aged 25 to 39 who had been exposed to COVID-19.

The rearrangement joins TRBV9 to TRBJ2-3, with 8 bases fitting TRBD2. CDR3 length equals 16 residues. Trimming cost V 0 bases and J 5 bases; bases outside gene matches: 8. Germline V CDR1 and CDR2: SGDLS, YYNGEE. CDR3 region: CASSVEASGWLDTQYF. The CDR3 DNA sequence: TGTGCCAGCAGCGTAGAGGCTAGCGGGTGGCTAGATACGCAGTATTTT.

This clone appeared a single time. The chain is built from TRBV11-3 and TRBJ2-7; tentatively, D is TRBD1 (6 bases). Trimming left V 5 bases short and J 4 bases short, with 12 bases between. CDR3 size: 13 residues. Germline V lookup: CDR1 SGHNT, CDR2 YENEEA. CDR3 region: CASSPGQGYEQYF. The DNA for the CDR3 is TGTGCCAGCAGCCCAGGCCAGGGGTACGAGCAGTACTTC.

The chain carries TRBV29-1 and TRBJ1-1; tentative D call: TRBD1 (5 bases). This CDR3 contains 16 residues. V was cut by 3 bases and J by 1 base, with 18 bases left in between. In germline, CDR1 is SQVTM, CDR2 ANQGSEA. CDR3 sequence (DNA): TGCAGCGTTGACGGAAGCGCCCTGGGGGGGAACACTGAAGCTTTCTTT. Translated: CSVDGSALGGNTEAFF.

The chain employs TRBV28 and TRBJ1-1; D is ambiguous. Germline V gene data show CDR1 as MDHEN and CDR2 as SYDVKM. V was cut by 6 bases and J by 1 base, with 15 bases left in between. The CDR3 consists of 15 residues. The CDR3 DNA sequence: TGTGCCAGCAGCCGGGGAGGAGTGGGGAACACTGAAGCTTTCTTT. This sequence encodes CASSRGGVGNTEAFF.

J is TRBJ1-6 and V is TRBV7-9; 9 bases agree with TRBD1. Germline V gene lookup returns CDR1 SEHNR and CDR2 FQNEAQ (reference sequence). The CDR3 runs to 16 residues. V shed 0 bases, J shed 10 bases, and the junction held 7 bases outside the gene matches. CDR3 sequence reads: CASSLARQGVGSPLHF. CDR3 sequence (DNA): TGTGCCAGCAGCTTAGCCAGACAGGGGGTCGGCTCACCCCTCCACTTT.

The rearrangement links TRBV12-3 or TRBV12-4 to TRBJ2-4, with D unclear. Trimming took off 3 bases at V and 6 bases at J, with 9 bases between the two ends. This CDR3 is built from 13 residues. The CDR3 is CASSLAPGNIQYF. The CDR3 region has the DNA TGTGCCAGCAGTTTGGCCCCGGGAAACATTCAGTACTTC.

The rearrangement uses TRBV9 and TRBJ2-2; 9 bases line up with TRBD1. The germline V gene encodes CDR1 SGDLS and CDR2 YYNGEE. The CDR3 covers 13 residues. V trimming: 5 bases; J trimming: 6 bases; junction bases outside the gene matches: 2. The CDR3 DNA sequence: TGTGCCAGCAGAGGGGACAGGGCCGGGGAGCTGTTTTTT. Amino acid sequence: CASRGDRAGELFF.

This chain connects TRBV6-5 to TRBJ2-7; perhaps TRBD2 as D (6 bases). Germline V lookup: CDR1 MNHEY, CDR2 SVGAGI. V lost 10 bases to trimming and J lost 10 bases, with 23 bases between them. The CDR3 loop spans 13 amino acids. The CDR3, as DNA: TGTGCCATCGGCCCGGGACTGGAGGCGCCCCAGTACTTC. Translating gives CAIGPGLEAPQYF.

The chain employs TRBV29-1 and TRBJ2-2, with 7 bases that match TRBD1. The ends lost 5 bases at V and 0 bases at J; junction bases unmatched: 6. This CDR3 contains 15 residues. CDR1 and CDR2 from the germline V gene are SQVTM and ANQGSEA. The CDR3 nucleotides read TGCAGCGTTCCAACAGGGGCTTCGAACACCGGGGAGCTGTTTTTT. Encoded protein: CSVPTGASNTGELFF.

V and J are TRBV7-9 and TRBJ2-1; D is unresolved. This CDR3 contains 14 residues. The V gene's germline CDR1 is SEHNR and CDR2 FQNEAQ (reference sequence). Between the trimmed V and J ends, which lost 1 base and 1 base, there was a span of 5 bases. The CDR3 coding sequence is TGTGCCAGCAGCTTAGGCCTATCCTACAATGAGCAGTTCTTC. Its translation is CASSLGLSYNEQFF. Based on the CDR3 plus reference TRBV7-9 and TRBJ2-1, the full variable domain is DTGVSQNPRHKITKRGQNVTFRCDPISEHNRLYWYRQTLGQGPEFLTYFQNEAQLEKSRLLSDRFSAERPKGSFSTLEIQRTEQGDSAMYLCASSLGLSYNEQFFGPGTRLTVL.

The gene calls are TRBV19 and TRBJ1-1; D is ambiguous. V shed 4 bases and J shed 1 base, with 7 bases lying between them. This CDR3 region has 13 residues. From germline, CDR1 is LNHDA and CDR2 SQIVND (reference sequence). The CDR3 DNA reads TGTGCCAGTAGTAGAGCGGCGAACACTGAAGCTTTCTTT. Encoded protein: CASSRAANTEAFF.

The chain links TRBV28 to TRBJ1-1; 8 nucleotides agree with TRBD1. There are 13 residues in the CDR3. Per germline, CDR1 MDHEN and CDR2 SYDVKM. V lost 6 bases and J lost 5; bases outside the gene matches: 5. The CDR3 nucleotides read TGTGCCAGCAGACTCACAGGGGGAACTGAAGCTTTCTTT. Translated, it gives CASRLTGGTEAFF.

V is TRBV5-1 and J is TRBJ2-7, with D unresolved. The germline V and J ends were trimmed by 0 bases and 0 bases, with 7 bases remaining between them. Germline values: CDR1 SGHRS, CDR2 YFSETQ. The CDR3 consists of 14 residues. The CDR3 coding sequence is TGCGCCAGCAGCTTGGCCACGAGCTCCTACGAGCAGTACTTC. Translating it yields CASSLATSSYEQYF.

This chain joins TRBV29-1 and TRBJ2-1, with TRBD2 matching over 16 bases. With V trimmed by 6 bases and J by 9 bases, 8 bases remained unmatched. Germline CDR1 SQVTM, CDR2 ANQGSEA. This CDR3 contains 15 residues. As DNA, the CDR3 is TGCAGCGTGGGGACTAGCGGGAGGGCGATTCCTGAGCAGTTCTTC. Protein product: CSVGTSGRAIPEQFF.

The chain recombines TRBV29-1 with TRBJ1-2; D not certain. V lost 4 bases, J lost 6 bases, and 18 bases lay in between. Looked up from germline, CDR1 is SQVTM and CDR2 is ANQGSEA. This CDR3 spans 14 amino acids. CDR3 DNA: TGCAGCGTTGCATTCGGTGGTGGGAGTGATGGCTACACCTTC. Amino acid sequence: CSVAFGGGSDGYTF.

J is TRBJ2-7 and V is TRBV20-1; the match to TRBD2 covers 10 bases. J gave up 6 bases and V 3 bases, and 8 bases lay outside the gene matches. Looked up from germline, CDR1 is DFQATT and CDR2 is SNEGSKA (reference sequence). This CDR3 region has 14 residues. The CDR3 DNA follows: TGCAGTGCTAGTAAGCGGGAGGGCTTTAGCGAGCAGTACTTC. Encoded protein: CSASKREGFSEQYF.

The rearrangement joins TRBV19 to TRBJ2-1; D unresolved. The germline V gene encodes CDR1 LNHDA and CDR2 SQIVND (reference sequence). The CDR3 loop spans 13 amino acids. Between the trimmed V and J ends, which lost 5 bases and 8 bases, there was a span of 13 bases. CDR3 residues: CASSYNVVDEQFF. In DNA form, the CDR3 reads TGTGCCAGTAGTTACAACGTGGTCGATGAGCAGTTCTTC.

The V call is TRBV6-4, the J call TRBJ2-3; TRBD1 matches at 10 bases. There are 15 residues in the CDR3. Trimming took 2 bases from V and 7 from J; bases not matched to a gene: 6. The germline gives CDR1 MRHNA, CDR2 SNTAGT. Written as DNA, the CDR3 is TGTGCCAGCAGTGACCGGGACAGGGGTGCACATACGCAGTATTTT. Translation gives CASSDRDRGAHTQYF.

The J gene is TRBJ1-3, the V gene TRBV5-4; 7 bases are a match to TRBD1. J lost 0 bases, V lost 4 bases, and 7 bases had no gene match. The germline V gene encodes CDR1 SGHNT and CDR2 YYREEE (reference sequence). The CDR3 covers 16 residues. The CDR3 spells CASSGRQGPSGNTIYF. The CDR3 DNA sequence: TGTGCCAGCAGCGGAAGACAGGGCCCCTCTGGAAACACCATATATTTT.

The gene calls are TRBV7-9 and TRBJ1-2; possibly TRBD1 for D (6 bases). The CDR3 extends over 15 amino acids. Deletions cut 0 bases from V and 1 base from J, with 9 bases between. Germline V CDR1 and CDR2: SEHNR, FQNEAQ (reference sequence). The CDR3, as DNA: TGTGCCAGCAGCTTAGCCAGGGGATTTAACTATGGCTACACCTTC. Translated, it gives CASSLARGFNYGYTF. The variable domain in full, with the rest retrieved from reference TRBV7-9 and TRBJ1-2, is DTGVSQNPRHKITKRGQNVTFRCDPISEHNRLYWYRQTLGQGPEFLTYFQNEAQLEKSRLLSDRFSAERPKGSFSTLEIQRTEQGDSAMYLCASSLARGFNYGYTFGSGTRLTVV.

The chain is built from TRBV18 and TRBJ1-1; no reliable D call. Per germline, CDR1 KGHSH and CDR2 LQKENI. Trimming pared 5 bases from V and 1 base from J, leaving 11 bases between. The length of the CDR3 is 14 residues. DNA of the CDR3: TGTGCCAGCTCAGGAGTGGTTCCGAACACTGAAGCTTTCTTT. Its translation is CASSGVVPNTEAFF.